This TCR beta chain was documented in a study of regulatory T cells in long-lasting Graves disease. General study results and limits: TCR diversity was lower in persistent Graves' patients than in newly diagnosed ones.

Through Arm-PCR of CDR3 regions and iRepertoire HTBI primers, TCR beta libraries were built. In TCRdb, the multiplex PCR reads were re-called with MiXCR into one record per CDR3 protein. The data show around 500,000 distinct CDR3 sequences, about 16% seen once. A word on this clonotype: Its antigen is not known. This likely reflects a read error, since a far larger clone is one base away.

Deletions cut 8 bases from V and 0 bases from J, with 13 bases between. The CDR3 has 14 amino acids. The germline CDR1 and CDR2 sequences are SNHLY and FYNNEI. Time point here: newly diagnosed GD, antithyroid drugs for less than 3 months. PBMC RNA was the source of the TCR library. These same records also appear under a second study, on T cells in Graves' hyperthyroidism and ophthalmopathy. That source notes: Not enrolled were patients with uncontrolled infection, other autoimmune disease, pregnancy or lactation. Carried out on the TCR CDR3, a first-round RT-PCR used the HTBI primer set.

Source: peripheral blood mononuclear cells (PBMCs), taken at new diagnosis, from a patient treated with antithyroid drugs. The chain carries TRBV2 and TRBJ1-1; weak D call: TRBD1 (5 bases). This TCR came from a woman aged 35-65 years with Graves disease. The CDR3 DNA sequence: TGTGCCAGCTGTTCGCAGGGCCTGAACACTGAAGCTTTCTTT. Amino acids: CASCSQGLNTEAFF. The full variable domain, its missing parts supplied by reference TRBV2 and TRBJ1-1, is EPEVTQTPSHQVTQMGQEVILRCVPISNHLYFYWYRQILGQKVEFLVSFYNNEISEKSEIFDDQFSVERPDGSNFTLKIRSTKLEDSAMYFCASCSQGLNTEAFFGQGTRLTVV.